These T cell receptor beta chains were read from a single sample in a study of T cells after somatic rescue of genetic block. Profiling relied on immunoSEQ multiplex PCR, and the TCRdb table lists in-frame clones only, not all of them. Of tens of thousands of clones listed, more than 90% are singletons. The sequenced sample consisted of peripheral blood mononuclear cells (PBMCs). The receptor source for this set is a child less than two years old. CDR3s include the opening cysteine and the closing phenylalanine or tryptophan. Where a row states a size, it is once, few, many or the class of an expanded clone; other rows omit it.

j_call clone_size v_call cdr3_aa
TRBJ2-7 . TRBV6-1 CASTKVTGGQYF
TRBJ1-1 . TRBV2 CASSGTGDTEAFF
TRBJ1-5 . TRBV27 CASSLIGPYSNQPQHF
TRBJ2-1 . TRBV5-6 CASSLLWRSSYNEQFF
TRBJ2-5 . TRBV27 CASSPSGSSETQYF
TRBJ2-5 once TRBV5-1 CASSEEGGWGTQYF
TRBJ2-7 . TRBV10-1 CASSETSGRIGEQYF
TRBJ2-1 . TRBV6-5 CASSTARYNEQFF
TRBJ2-7 . TRBV6-5 CASSYSRVAGAYEQYF
TRBJ1-6 . TRBV7-9 CASSLGTPLHF
TRBJ1-5 . TRBV6-1 CASSEQNQPQHF
TRBJ2-3 . TRBV6-5 CASSHRQGRTDTQYF
TRBJ2-3 . TRBV19 CASSTWTSGYLLSTDTQYF
TRBJ2-7 . TRBV19 CASSRAAHYEQYF
TRBJ2-1 . TRBV6-1 CASSEWGGYNEQFF
TRBJ2-7 . TRBV30 CAWSAGVSYGQYF
TRBJ2-7 . TRBV7-8 CASSLATSYEQYF
TRBJ1-1 . TRBV19 CASSIPGVNTEAFF
TRBJ2-2 . TRBV5-6 CASRQNTGELFF
TRBJ1-5 . TRBV6-6 CASSYSTGSNQPQHF
TRBJ2-3 . TRBV27 CASSLGASTDTQYF
TRBJ2-3 . TRBV6-1 CASSAGVATDTQYF
TRBJ1-1 . TRBV4-1 CASSQETGLNTEAFF
TRBJ1-1 . TRBV6-1 CASSPGTGLNTEAFF
TRBJ2-2 . TRBV2 CARGTRGDTGELFF
TRBJ2-7 once TRBV20-1 CSARDGYEQYF
TRBJ2-3 once TRBV19 CASSPTGLAGGRRTQYF
TRBJ2-1 . TRBV19 CASSIRQGGNEQFF